This T cell receptor beta chain is drawn from a study of T cell responses to AZD1222 COVID-19 vaccine (dated by TCRdb to the early 2020s). As for the study more broadly: AZD1222 recipients whose second dose came at about 4 weeks and those whose second dose came at about 12 weeks were combined into one group, since spike-specific TCR depth and breadth did not differ between the two schedules. A total of under 250 trial participants underwent TCR sequencing, of whom 200 to 220 had received two doses of AZD1222 and approximately 26 had received two doses of the MenACWY control vaccine. Trial participants were enrolled into age subgroups of 18-55, 56-69 and 70-plus years, which contained 148, 28 and 57 TCR-sequenced participants, respectively. General findings and caveats noted by the study authors: After two AZD1222 doses, both the breadth and the depth of spike-specific TCRs were significantly higher than at day 0 and than in MenACWY recipients. Participants were mostly white British and included more females than males, and it was suggested by the authors that clonal diversity may have been underestimated. Because no samples from the day 14 peak response were available, repertoires could be characterized only after the peak T cell response. Conclusions about previously exposed vaccinees are limited, since just six AZD1222 recipients were seropositive for SARS-CoV-2 at baseline. Epitopes outside the regions mutated in the B.1.351 and B.1.1.7 variants were reportedly recognized by nearly half of the unique spike-specific TCRs. Vaccine-associated CD4 TCRs spanned the whole spike protein, with dominant responses in regions 160-218 and 743-854. In the small 56-69-year group, the increase in depth fell short of significance, most likely because of low power.

V sheds 0 bases and J sheds 6 bases, leaving 6 bases between their ends. CDR1 and CDR2 (MGHRA, YSYEKL) derive from the germline V gene. Measured from the cysteine to the phenylalanine, the CDR3 is 13 residues long. Only the CDR3 DNA is retained, 39 bases long and in frame from the first base. Per the publication, the time point label means: baseline before first vaccination. The vaccinee samples were drawn from two UK trials, COV001 and COV002, one of which was a single-blind randomized controlled phase 2/3 trial testing AZD1222 (ChAdOx1 nCoV-19) in healthy adults. For TCRbeta chain sequencing, PBMC samples from trial participants were taken at day 0 and at day 28 after the second dose. The CDR3 regions of human TCRbeta chains were analyzed by immunosequencing. The paper's data handling went like this. TCRs in the repertoires were compared against a reference library of SARS-CoV-2-specific TCRs that had been generated with the MIRA antigen-specificity platform. Breadth meant the fraction of unique TCRs that were SARS-CoV-2-associated, whereas depth meant the fraction of total T cells that were SARS-CoV-2-associated. Each spike-specific TCR was assigned to its reactive spike region and to a CD4 or CD8 class using the MIRA data. Log10-transformed breadth and depth values were compared by one-way ANOVA with Sidak's multiple comparisons tests. TCRdb provides this immuneACCESS table in a form limited to in-frame rearrangements. Some clones are lacking; in checked studies, under half of them reflect an unresolved V gene, and why the rest are absent is not known. V, J and clone size derive from that table, while D and trimming were established from the DNA sequence. This sample holds about 180,000 clones; 75% to 90% were observed only once. The ten largest make up 2.6% of the sample.

This clone was seen just once. Which antigen it targets is not known. No base quality values were provided; no much bigger clone lies one nucleotide off. This sample also contains other DNA sequences that code for the same CDR3. Sequenced here: peripheral blood, sampled on day 0 of AZD1222 vaccination. The TCR sequence derives from an adult in good health. Rearrangement joined TRBV4-1 to TRBJ1-5, with no confident D gene call. The DNA sequence is given as TGCGCCAGCAGCCAAGATCGAGGTCAGCCCCAGCATTTT. It encodes CASSQDRGQPQHF.